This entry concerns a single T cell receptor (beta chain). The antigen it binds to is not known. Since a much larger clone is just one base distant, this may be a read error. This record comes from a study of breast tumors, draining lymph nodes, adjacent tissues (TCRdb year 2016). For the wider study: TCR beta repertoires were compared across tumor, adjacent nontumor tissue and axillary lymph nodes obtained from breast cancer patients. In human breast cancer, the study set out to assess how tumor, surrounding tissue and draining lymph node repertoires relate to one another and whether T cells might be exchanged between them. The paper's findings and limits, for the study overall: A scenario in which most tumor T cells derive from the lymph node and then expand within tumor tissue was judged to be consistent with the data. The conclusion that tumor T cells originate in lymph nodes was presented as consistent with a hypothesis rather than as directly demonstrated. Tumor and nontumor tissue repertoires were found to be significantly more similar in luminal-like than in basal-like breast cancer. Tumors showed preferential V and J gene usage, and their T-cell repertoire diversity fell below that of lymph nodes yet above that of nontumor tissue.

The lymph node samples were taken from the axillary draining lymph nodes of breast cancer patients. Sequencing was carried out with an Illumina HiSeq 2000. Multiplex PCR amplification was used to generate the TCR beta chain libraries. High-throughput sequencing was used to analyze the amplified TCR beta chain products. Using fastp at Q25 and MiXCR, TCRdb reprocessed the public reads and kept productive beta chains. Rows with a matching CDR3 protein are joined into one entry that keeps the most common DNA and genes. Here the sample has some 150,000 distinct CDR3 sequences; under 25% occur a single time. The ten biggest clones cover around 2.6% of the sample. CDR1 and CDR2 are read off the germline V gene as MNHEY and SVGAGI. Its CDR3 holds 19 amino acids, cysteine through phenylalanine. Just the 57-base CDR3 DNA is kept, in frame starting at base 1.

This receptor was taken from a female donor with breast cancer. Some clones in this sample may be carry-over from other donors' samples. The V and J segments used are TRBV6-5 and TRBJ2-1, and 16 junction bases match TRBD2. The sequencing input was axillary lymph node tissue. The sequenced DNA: TGTGCCAGCAGCCCTTCGGGACTAGCGGGAGGGTACTCCTACAATGGGCAGTTCTTC. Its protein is CASSPSGLAGGYSYNGQFF.